This TCR beta chain was identified during a study of T cells in Graves' hyperthyroidism and ophthalmopathy. Findings and limits, study-wide: Most thyroid-expanded clonotypes above 0.001 were also found in blood.

Worth noting for this clonotype: Its cognate antigen is unknown.

Germline loops: CDR1 SEHNR, CDR2 FQNEAQ (reference sequence). CDR3 length: 18 amino acids. Trimming at V came to 1 base and at J to 0 bases, leaving 5 bases not matched to a gene. TCR beta CDR3 regions were amplified from RNA transcripts. HTBI primers were employed in a first-round RT-PCR of the TCR CDR3. TCRdb reprocessed the multiplex PCR reads with MiXCR, giving one entry per CDR3 protein. The sample shows roughly 840,000 distinct CDR3 sequences, 35% to 40% of them seen only once. Sequencing was done on a sample of blood. The sequence derives from a man younger than 35 with Graves' hyperthyroidism. The V gene is TRBV7-9, the J gene TRBJ1-5, with 11 nucleotides matching TRBD1. DNA of the CDR3: TGTGCCAGCAGCTTAGTGGGACAGGGGGGCGTTAGCAATCAGCCCCAGCATTTT. Amino acid sequence: CASSLVGQGGVSNQPQHF. The variable domain in full, completed from reference TRBV7-9 and TRBJ1-5, reads DTGVSQNPRHKITKRGQNVTFRCDPISEHNRLYWYRQTLGQGPEFLTYFQNEAQLEKSRLLSDRFSAERPKGSFSTLEIQRTEQGDSAMYLCASSLVGQGGVSNQPQHFGDGTRLSIL.